Below are 12 T cell receptor beta chains sequenced from a single sample in a study of OX40 agonist ivuxolimab in advanced cancers. Some clones are missing from TCRdb's copy, which holds only in-frame ones; the method was immunoSEQ multiplex PCR. Of under 90,000 clones listed, roughly 91% are singletons. The source material was CD4+ or CD8+ T cells sorted from blood, sampled in a trial of the OX40 agonist ivuxolimab. These receptor sequences come from an adult with an advanced solid tumor such as melanoma, head and neck, liver or kidney cancer.

The chain recombines TRBV6-1 with TRBJ2-2; 11 nucleotides align to TRBD2. Looked up from germline, CDR1 is MNHNS and CDR2 is SASEGT. The length of the CDR3 is 18 residues. Trimming removed 2 bases from V and 3 bases from J; junction bases left unmatched: 8. The CDR3 coding sequence is TGTGCCAGCAGTGAAACCTTAGCGGGAGGGATCGACACCGGGGAGCTGTTTTTT. Amino acid sequence: CASSETLAGGIDTGELFF.

The chain uses TRBV5-4 and TRBJ1-2; D might be TRBD1 (5 bases). Germline V lookup: CDR1 SGHNT, CDR2 YYREEE (reference sequence). V lost 4 bases, J lost 5 bases, and 18 bases lay in between. This CDR3 comprises 15 residues. CDR3 sequence: CASSLETGAGYGYTF. In DNA form, the CDR3 reads TGTGCCAGCAGCCTCGAAACTGGGGCAGGGTATGGCTACACCTTC.

The chain employs TRBV30 and TRBJ1-4; possible D gene TRBD1, 5 bases. Trimming removed 5 bases at V and 7 bases at J, with 14 bases between. CDR1 and CDR2 (germline): GTSNPN, SVGIG (reference sequence). This CDR3 has 13 amino acids. The CDR3 DNA follows: TGTGCCTGGGTCCGGGACGAAGGTGAAAAACTGTTTTTT. Encoded protein: CAWVRDEGEKLFF.

This clone was seen a single time. The rearrangement uses TRBV28 and TRBJ2-3, with D perhaps TRBD1 (5 bases). Trimming shortened V by 2 bases and J by 5 bases, and 11 bases separated the two germline ends. The CDR3 length is 14 residues. CDR1 and CDR2 (germline): MDHEN, SYDVKM. CDR3 sequence: CASSLLRVIDTQYF. The CDR3 region has the DNA TGTGCCAGCAGTTTACTCAGGGTCATAGATACGCAGTATTTT.

The chain combines TRBV7-3 with TRBJ2-2; D may correspond to TRBD1 or TRBD2 (5 bases each). Germline V gene lookup returns CDR1 SGHTA and CDR2 FQGTGA. V dropped 5 bases and J dropped 6 bases, with 16 bases sitting between them. CDR3 length equals 15 residues. The CDR3 region has the DNA TGTGCCAGCAGCCCCCAGGGACCCGACGCCGGGGAGCTGTTTTTT. Residues: CASSPQGPDAGELFF.

The chain has TRBV10-1 and TRBJ1-5; D is unclear. This CDR3 has 17 amino acids. Germline V gives CDR1 WNHNN, CDR2 SYGVQD (reference sequence). Trimming took off 0 bases at V and 3 bases at J, with 15 bases between the two ends. This chain's CDR3 is CASSESGFDDSNQPQHF. The CDR3 DNA follows: TGCGCCAGCAGTGAGTCAGGGTTTGATGACTCCAATCAGCCCCAGCATTTT.

V is TRBV19 and J is TRBJ1-1; 11 bases align to TRBD1. V shed 9 bases, J shed 0 bases, and the junction held 3 bases outside the gene matches. Germline V gene data show CDR1 as LNHDA and CDR2 as SQIVND (reference sequence). CDR3 length: 14 amino acids. CDR3 sequence reads: CASRTGGLNTEAFF. CDR3 in DNA: TGTGCCAGCAGGACAGGGGGCTTGAACACTGAAGCTTTCTTT.

The chain couples TRBV5-8 to TRBJ1-2; D is undetermined. CDR3 length: 14 amino acids. The germline CDR1 and CDR2 sequences are SGHTS and YDEGEE. Between the trimmed V and J ends, which lost 4 bases and 4 bases, there was a span of 14 bases. CDR3 sequence reads: CASSGLREIYGYTF. The CDR3 DNA reads as TGTGCCAGCAGCGGCCTGAGGGAGATCTATGGCTACACCTTC.

The chain carries TRBV7-8 and TRBJ2-1, with TRBD2 identical over 11 bases. J was trimmed by 5 bases and V by 5 bases; bases with no gene match: 14. The CDR3 is 18 residues long. Per germline, CDR1 SGHVS and CDR2 FQNEAQ. CDR3 sequence reads: CASSPFVLAGGPHNEQFF. The CDR3 DNA follows: TGTGCCAGCAGCCCTTTTGTATTAGCGGGAGGGCCCCACAATGAGCAGTTCTTC.

V and J are TRBV9 and TRBJ1-1; D is unclear. The V end lost 3 bases, the J end lost 0 bases, and 6 bases lay between the germline ends. This CDR3 is built from 13 residues. Per the germline V gene, CDR1 is SGDLS and CDR2 is YYNGEE. CDR3 sequence: CASSDGLNTEAFF. DNA of the CDR3: TGTGCCAGCAGCGACGGCCTGAACACTGAAGCTTTCTTT. Combining the CDR3 with reference TRBV9 and TRBJ1-1 gives the whole variable domain DSGVTQTPKHLITATGQRVTLRCSPRSGDLSVYWYQQSLDQGLQFLIQYYNGEERAKGNILERFSAQQFPDLHSELNLSSLELGDSALYFCASSDGLNTEAFFGQGTRLTVV.

V gene TRBV6-5 combines with J gene TRBJ1-1, with D possibly matching TRBD1 (5 bases). Deletions cut 6 bases from V and 6 bases from J, with 17 bases between. Germline lookup yields CDR1 MNHEY and CDR2 SVGAGI. The CDR3 is 14 residues long. The CDR3: CASRTGGVGAEAFF. In nucleotides, the CDR3 is TGTGCCAGCAGAACAGGTGGGGTTGGGGCTGAAGCTTTCTTT.

The V call is TRBV4-1, the J call TRBJ1-3; D remains ambiguous. Germline assignment: CDR1 MGHRA and CDR2 YSYEKL. Trimming shortened V by 1 base and J by 4 bases, and 14 bases separated the two germline ends. The CDR3 covers 16 residues. This CDR3 is CASSQVSISDGNTIYF. The CDR3 DNA follows: TGCGCCAGCAGCCAAGTGTCCATCTCCGACGGAAACACCATATATTTT.